This is a list of T cell receptor beta chains from one sample in a study of blood T cell repertoires in COVID-19. Clones were read by immunoSEQ multiplex PCR, and TCRdb kept only the in-frame ones, dropping some. Altogether just over 650,000 clones are present, 70% to 90% being singletons, with the ten largest covering more than 0.25%. The sequencing sample was made of peripheral blood. These TCRs come from a woman under 30 with acute or convalescent COVID-19. Each CDR3 is given with its conserved first and last residue. A D gene is named only where the DNA matches it firmly. For some rows the clone size is stated as once, few or many, or as a class when expanded; others skip it.

J: TRBJ2-6; size: .; D: TRBD1; V: TRBV18; CDR3: CASSPGTGVGGANVLTF; DNA: TGTGCCAGCTCACCCGGGACAGGGGTTGGAGGGGCCAACGTCCTGACTTTC
J: TRBJ1-4; size: .; D: .; V: TRBV28; CDR3: CASSFAGRTNEKLFF; DNA: TGTGCCAGCAGTTTTGCAGGGAGGACTAATGAAAAACTGTTTTTT
J: TRBJ1-2; size: once; D: TRBD1; V: TRBV7-6; CDR3: CASSFVTGGYGYTF; DNA: TGTGCCAGCAGCTTCGTCACAGGGGGCTATGGCTACACCTTC
J: TRBJ1-2; size: .; D: TRBD1; V: TRBV6-5; CDR3: CASSPTTGSYGYTF; DNA: TGTGCCAGCAGTCCCACGACAGGGTCCTATGGCTACACCTTC
J: TRBJ2-7; size: .; D: .; V: TRBV7-2; CDR3: CASSHRRGVGEQYF; DNA: TGTGCCAGCAGCCACCGGAGGGGCGTAGGCGAGCAGTACTTC
J: TRBJ1-2; size: .; D: .; V: TRBV6-5; CDR3: CASNPSGSHGYTF; DNA: TGTGCCAGCAATCCTAGCGGGAGTCATGGCTACACCTTC
J: TRBJ1-2; size: .; D: .; V: TRBV7-2; CDR3: CASSLERTGRDGYTF; DNA: TGTGCCAGCAGCTTAGAAAGAACAGGGCGAGATGGCTACACCTTC
J: TRBJ1-3; size: .; D: .; V: TRBV14; CDR3: CASSQGARGNTIYF; DNA: TGTGCCAGCAGCCAAGGGGCTCGTGGAAACACCATATATTTT
J: TRBJ1-5; size: .; D: .; V: TRBV28; CDR3: CASSLPGNQPQHF; DNA: TGTGCCAGCAGTTTACCCGGGAATCAGCCCCAGCATTTT
J: TRBJ1-1; size: .; D: TRBD1; V: TRBV6-5; CDR3: CASSSTGGVTEAFF; DNA: TGTGCCAGCAGTTCCACAGGGGGCGTCACTGAAGCTTTCTTT
J: TRBJ2-7; size: .; D: .; V: TRBV2; CDR3: CASSGRGKGSEQYF; DNA: TGTGCCAGCAGTGGCAGGGGCAAGGGAAGCGAGCAGTACTTC
J: TRBJ1-1; size: .; D: TRBD1; V: TRBV18; CDR3: CASSPRDRASNTEAFF; DNA: TGTGCCAGCTCACCCAGGGACAGGGCTTCGAACACTGAAGCTTTCTTT
J: TRBJ1-1; size: .; D: .; V: TRBV6-5; CDR3: CASTTLGGNTEAFF; DNA: TGTGCCAGCACTACCCTGGGGGGGAACACTGAAGCTTTCTTT
J: TRBJ2-7; size: .; D: TRBD1; V: TRBV25-1; CDR3: CASTKTGGHEQYF; DNA: TGTGCCAGCACCAAGACAGGGGGGCACGAGCAGTACTTC
J: TRBJ1-1; size: .; D: .; V: TRBV5-1; CDR3: CASSSPGENTEAFF; DNA: TGCGCCAGCAGCTCGCCAGGGGAAAACACTGAAGCTTTCTTT
J: TRBJ1-2; size: .; D: .; V: TRBV19; CDR3: CASSTSRQAFYGYTF; DNA: TGTGCCAGTAGTACATCCCGACAGGCCTTCTATGGCTACACCTTC
J: TRBJ2-7; size: few; D: .; V: TRBV4-1; CDR3: CASSQTGGTYEQYF; DNA: TGCGCCAGCAGCCAAACCGGGGGAACCTACGAGCAGTACTTC
J: TRBJ2-7; size: .; D: .; V: TRBV11-2; CDR3: CASSPDTVPAEQYF; DNA: TGTGCCAGCAGCCCGGACACTGTGCCGGCCGAGCAGTACTTC
J: TRBJ1-6; size: .; D: .; V: TRBV19; CDR3: CASSSRLKSEGSPLHF; DNA: TGTGCCAGTAGCTCGAGACTTAAGTCCGAAGGTTCACCCCTCCACTTT
J: TRBJ1-6; size: .; D: TRBD1; V: TRBV5-6; CDR3: CASSTAGGANDSPLHF; DNA: TGTGCCAGCAGCACCGCAGGGGGCGCGAATGATTCACCCCTCCACTTT
J: TRBJ2-5; size: .; D: .; V: TRBV12-3/TRBV12-4; CDR3: CASSLGVQETQYF; DNA: TGTGCCAGCAGTTTAGGAGTCCAAGAGACCCAGTACTTC
J: TRBJ1-3; size: once; D: TRBD1; V: TRBV18; CDR3: CASSPQRGQGAGNTIYF; DNA: TGTGCCAGCTCACCCCAACGGGGGCAGGGGGCTGGAAACACCATATATTTT
J: TRBJ1-2; size: .; D: .; V: TRBV10-2; CDR3: CASSDGVNYGYTF; DNA: TGCGCCAGCAGTGACGGGGTTAACTATGGCTACACCTTC
J: TRBJ1-5; size: .; D: .; V: TRBV19; CDR3: CASSTGAGFEQPQHF; DNA: TGTGCCAGTAGTACCGGAGCGGGGTTCGAACAGCCCCAGCATTTT
J: TRBJ2-2; size: .; D: .; V: TRBV6-5; CDR3: CASRGRATGELFF; DNA: TGTGCCAGCAGGGGCAGGGCCACCGGGGAGCTGTTTTTT
J: TRBJ1-1; size: once; D: .; V: TRBV7-2; CDR3: CASSLVRGNTEAFF; DNA: TGTGCCAGCAGCTTAGTCAGGGGGAACACTGAAGCTTTCTTT
J: TRBJ2-1; size: once; D: .; V: TRBV25-1; CDR3: CASSPPFNEQFF; DNA: TGTGCCAGCAGTCCCCCCTTCAATGAGCAGTTCTTC
J: TRBJ2-7; size: .; D: .; V: TRBV3-1/TRBV3-2; CDR3: CASSQEGVWGEQYF; DNA: TGTGCCAGCAGCCAAGAAGGGGTCTGGGGCGAGCAGTACTTC
J: TRBJ1-5; size: .; D: TRBD1; V: TRBV2; CDR3: CASSEVQGARFQPQHF; DNA: TGTGCCAGCAGTGAGGTCCAGGGGGCTAGGTTTCAGCCCCAGCATTTT
J: TRBJ1-6; size: few; D: .; V: TRBV24-1; CDR3: CATTENVASSYNSPLHF; DNA: TGTGCCACCACAGAAAACGTCGCAAGCTCCTATAATTCACCCCTCCACTTT
J: TRBJ1-2; size: .; D: .; V: TRBV27; CDR3: CASSLTGREIYGYTF; DNA: TGTGCCAGCAGTTTAACTGGTCGCGAGATCTATGGCTACACCTTC
J: TRBJ1-2; size: .; D: TRBD1; V: TRBV4-2; CDR3: CASSQVNTGGEGYTF; DNA: TGTGCCAGCAGCCAAGTAAATACAGGGGGCGAAGGCTACACCTTC
J: TRBJ1-2; size: once; D: TRBD1; V: TRBV28; CDR3: CASSTPPPTGRDGYTF; DNA: TGTGCCAGCAGTACCCCGCCCCCGACAGGGAGAGATGGCTACACCTTC
J: TRBJ1-1; size: .; D: .; V: TRBV30; CDR3: CAWQRKPNTEAFF; DNA: TGTGCCTGGCAGCGTAAACCTAACACTGAAGCTTTCTTT
J: TRBJ2-2; size: .; D: .; V: TRBV9; CDR3: CASSSPSPGSGGPTGELFF; DNA: TGTGCCAGCAGCTCCCCTTCCCCCGGGTCGGGGGGCCCAACCGGGGAGCTGTTTTTT
J: TRBJ1-2; size: .; D: TRBD1; V: TRBV6-5; CDR3: CASRIQQGASYGYTF; DNA: TGTGCCAGCAGGATCCAACAGGGGGCAAGCTATGGCTACACCTTC
J: TRBJ1-2; size: .; D: TRBD1; V: TRBV29-1; CDR3: CSGEIRGNYGYTF; DNA: TGCAGCGGCGAAATCAGGGGGAACTATGGCTACACCTTC
J: TRBJ1-4; size: .; D: .; V: TRBV6-5; CDR3: CASSYSGQGNEKLFF; DNA: TGTGCCAGCAGTTATTCTGGGCAGGGTAATGAAAAACTGTTTTTT
J: TRBJ1-2; size: .; D: .; V: TRBV6-5; CDR3: CAAGTSGYTF; DNA: TGTGCCGCGGGGACGTCCGGCTACACCTTC
J: TRBJ2-7; size: .; D: .; V: TRBV21-1; CDR3: CASSKARTGSYEQYF; DNA: TGTGCCAGCAGCAAAGCGCGGACAGGCTCCTACGAGCAGTACTTC
J: TRBJ2-3; size: .; D: .; V: TRBV6-2/TRBV6-3; CDR3: CASSSDEIDTQYF; DNA: TGTGCCAGCAGCTCTGATGAGATTGATACGCAGTATTTT
J: TRBJ2-2; size: .; D: .; V: TRBV2; CDR3: CASSQEGAGELFF; DNA: TGTGCCAGCAGTCAAGAGGGGGCCGGGGAGCTGTTTTTT
J: TRBJ1-2; size: .; D: .; V: TRBV19; CDR3: CASSKPGTTPYGYTF; DNA: TGTGCCAGTAGTAAACCCGGGACAACACCCTATGGCTACACCTTC
J: TRBJ2-7; size: .; D: .; V: TRBV4-1; CDR3: CASSADSSPYEQYF; DNA: TGCGCCAGCAGCGCGGACAGTAGCCCCTACGAGCAGTACTTC
J: TRBJ1-2; size: few; D: .; V: TRBV5-1; CDR3: CASSLSRGIHGYTF; DNA: TGCGCCAGCAGCTTGTCTCGGGGGATCCATGGCTACACCTTC
J: TRBJ2-3; size: .; D: .; V: TRBV5-1; CDR3: CASSPFAGASTDTQYF; DNA: TGCGCCAGCAGCCCCTTTGCGGGGGCTAGCACAGATACGCAGTATTTT
J: TRBJ2-2; size: .; D: .; V: TRBV5-1; CDR3: CASSLGGAGTGELFF; DNA: TGCGCCAGCAGCCTCGGGGGAGCGGGCACCGGGGAGCTGTTTTTT
J: TRBJ1-1; size: .; D: TRBD1; V: TRBV6-5; CDR3: CASSGDRRMNTEAFF; DNA: TGTGCCAGCAGCGGGGACAGACGTATGAACACTGAAGCTTTCTTT
J: TRBJ2-7; size: .; D: TRBD1; V: TRBV4-3; CDR3: CASSLRPGQGMADVEQYF; DNA: TGCGCCAGCAGCCTCCGGCCCGGACAGGGGATGGCGGACGTCGAGCAGTACTTC
J: TRBJ2-1; size: .; D: .; V: TRBV7-6; CDR3: CASSPRPGRGSYNEQFF; DNA: TGTGCCAGCAGCCCAAGGCCGGGGCGGGGCTCCTACAATGAGCAGTTCTTC
J: TRBJ2-7; size: .; D: .; V: TRBV3-1/TRBV3-2; CDR3: CASSPDRYPGISYEQYF; DNA: TGTGCCAGCAGCCCCGACAGGTATCCCGGAATATCCTACGAGCAGTACTTC
J: TRBJ1-1; size: few; D: TRBD1; V: TRBV5-1; CDR3: CASSLETGGRTEAFF; DNA: TGCGCCAGCAGCTTGGAAACAGGGGGTAGGACTGAAGCTTTCTTT
J: TRBJ1-1; size: .; D: TRBD1; V: TRBV27; CDR3: CASSRAGGQAFF; DNA: TGTGCCAGCAGTCGCGCAGGGGGCCAGGCTTTCTTT
J: TRBJ1-6; size: .; D: .; V: TRBV5-5; CDR3: CASSPAAGMASPLHF; DNA: TGTGCCAGCAGCCCGGCGGCAGGGATGGCCTCACCCCTCCACTTT
J: TRBJ1-2; size: .; D: .; V: TRBV5-6; CDR3: CASSLEGRGGSYGYTF; DNA: TGTGCCAGCAGCTTGGAGGGGAGGGGTGGAAGCTATGGCTACACCTTC